The rows below give T cell receptor beta chains drawn from one sample of a study of T cell responses to AZD1222 COVID-19 vaccine. The table came from immunoSEQ multiplex PCR; TCRdb's copy has only in-frame clones and leaves some out. The sample records about 270,000 clones, 85% to 95% being singletons. Here the sequenced sample was peripheral blood, taken 28 days after the second AZD1222 dose. The receptors stem from an adult who received the AZD1222 COVID-19 vaccine. The CDR3 runs from the conserved cysteine through the conserved F or W. D genes are given only for firm matches. Not every row has a clone size; where given, it reads once, few, many or a size class.

size	V	J	D	CDR3	DNA
NA	TRBV27	TRBJ2-7	NA	CASSSGTLLEQYF	TGTGCCAGCAGCTCCGGGACCCTGCTCGAGCAGTACTTC
NA	TRBV14	TRBJ2-7	NA	CASSQETYEQYF	TGTGCCAGCAGCCAAGAAACCTACGAGCAGTACTTC
NA	TRBV27	TRBJ2-2	NA	CASSLFNSNTGELFF	TGTGCCAGCAGTTTGTTCAACTCGAACACCGGGGAGCTGTTTTTT
once	TRBV18	TRBJ2-7	TRBD2	CASSPGTSGIGEQYF	TGTGCCAGCTCCCCCGGGACTAGCGGGATTGGCGAGCAGTACTTC
NA	TRBV28	TRBJ2-3	NA	CASSFRWGSGSTDTQYF	TGTGCCAGCAGTTTCCGCTGGGGGAGCGGGTCCACAGATACGCAGTATTTT
NA	TRBV24-1	TRBJ1-2	TRBD1	CATSDRDSNYGYTF	TGTGCCACCAGTGATCGGGACAGTAACTATGGCTACACCTTC
NA	TRBV21-1	TRBJ1-1	NA	CASTGPWGQGASTEAFF	NA
NA	TRBV19	TRBJ1-1	TRBD1	CASSIAGTGRTEAFF	TGTGCCAGTAGTATCGCCGGGACAGGGAGGACTGAAGCTTTCTTT
NA	TRBV18	TRBJ2-1	TRBD2	CASSPLAGTYNEQFF	TGTGCCAGCTCACCACTAGCGGGGACGTACAATGAGCAGTTCTTC
NA	TRBV5-8	TRBJ2-7	TRBD1	CASSLGQGGQYF	TGTGCCAGCAGCTTAGGACAGGGCGGGCAGTACTTC
NA	TRBV10-2	TRBJ2-7	NA	CASTPTRYEQYF	TGCGCCAGCACCCCGACCCGGTACGAGCAGTACTTC
few	TRBV5-5	TRBJ2-7	NA	CASSLRQSNYEQYF	TGTGCCAGCAGCTTGCGTCAATCGAACTACGAGCAGTACTTC
NA	TRBV6-5	TRBJ1-2	NA	CATFHQPVSYGYTF	TGTGCCACCTTCCACCAGCCAGTCTCCTATGGCTACACCTTC
NA	TRBV5-1	TRBJ2-3	NA	CASSWMSSASADTQYF	TGCGCCAGCAGCTGGATGAGCTCGGCTAGCGCAGATACGCAGTATTTT
NA	TRBV25-1	TRBJ1-2	TRBD1	CASSESATGIGYGYTF	TGTGCCAGCAGTGAATCCGCGACAGGGATTGGCTATGGCTACACCTTC
NA	TRBV5-4	TRBJ2-1	NA	CASSLVVRNYNEQFF	TGTGCCAGCAGCTTGGTTGTGCGGAACTACAATGAGCAGTTCTTC
NA	TRBV3-1/TRBV3-2	TRBJ1-1	NA	CASSQDSAWSEAFF	TGTGCCAGCAGCCAAGACTCGGCCTGGAGTGAAGCTTTCTTT
NA	TRBV5-8	TRBJ1-1	NA	CASSPSPGLTEAFF	TGTGCCAGCAGCCCGTCCCCAGGTCTGACTGAAGCTTTCTTT
NA	TRBV24-1	TRBJ1-3	NA	CATSEGASSGNTIYF	TGTGCCACCAGTGAGGGCGCATCCTCTGGAAACACCATATATTTT
few	TRBV5-6	TRBJ1-5	NA	CASSLGAQGNQPQHF	TGTGCCAGCAGCTTAGGTGCACAAGGCAATCAGCCCCAGCATTTT
NA	TRBV18	TRBJ2-3	NA	CASSAPYSADTQYF	TGTGCCAGCTCAGCGCCGTATAGCGCAGATACGCAGTATTTT
NA	TRBV7-9	TRBJ1-2	NA	CASSPVPNYGYTF	TGTGCCAGCAGCCCAGTACCGAACTATGGCTACACCTTC